The rows below give T cell receptor beta chains drawn from one sample of a study of cytomegalovirus exposure and HLA in healthy donors. Sequencing was performed with immunoSEQ multiplex PCR; in TCRdb, only in-frame clones are kept and a portion is missing. Altogether about 89,000 clones are present, less than 65% being singletons, with the ten largest covering around 6.6%. The source material was PBMCs. Every receptor here comes from a woman in her 30s in good health and CMV-seronegative. CDR3s include the opening cysteine and the closing phenylalanine or tryptophan. Fields, in order: D gene, J gene, V gene, clone size, CDR3 protein. D genes are given only for firm matches. Rows may omit the clone size; those that give it use once, few, many or a size class.

>-|TRBJ2-5|TRBV30|-
CAWSGGVRTQETQYF
>TRBD2|TRBJ2-2|TRBV4-1|few
CASSREGFGISGELFF
>TRBD1|TRBJ1-1|TRBV18|-
CASSRQGYEAFF
>TRBD2|TRBJ2-7|TRBV6-1|-
CASGTSGRGNEQYF
>TRBD2|TRBJ2-2|TRBV9|-
CASRQLAGTGELFF
>-|TRBJ1-2|TRBV6-5|-
CASSYSGGAGYGYTF
>-|TRBJ1-2|TRBV6-6|-
CASSYPQREGPGYTF
>TRBD2|TRBJ2-1|TRBV5-1|few
CASSSARTSGRGVEQFF
>TRBD1|TRBJ2-5|TRBV9|-
CASSPIGTGRQETQYF
>-|TRBJ2-1|TRBV5-4|-
CASSTSKRGQNNEQFF